Given below is one T cell receptor beta chain in context. In the authors' workflow: The assay estimated nucleated cells by amplifying reference gene primers. The method was immunoSEQ multiplex PCR; TCRdb's version includes in-frame clones alone and lacks a portion of them. V and J calls and clone size come straight from that table; D and trimming were deduced from the DNA. This table has 310,000 or so clones, more than 70% appearing once. The data are from a study of blood T cell repertoires in COVID-19. Study information: Sites across the United States, Italy and Spain contributed samples from acute and convalescent COVID-19. T cells, B-cell-depleted T cells, or PBMCs supplied cDNA or gDNA.

The CDR3 runs to 14 residues. Germline-derived CDR1 and CDR2 are MNHEY and SMNVEV (reference sequence). With 6 bases removed from V and 8 bases from J, the gap between germline ends came to 17 bases. V usage is TRBV27 and J usage is TRBJ2-1; perhaps TRBD1 as D (5 bases). Sequenced input: peripheral blood. The source of this sequence is a man younger than 35 who had recovered from COVID-19. The CDR3 DNA reads as TGTGCCAGCAGCCAAGGACGGGCCAGGGATGAGCAGTTCTTC. The encoded protein is CASSQGRARDEQFF.